This T cell receptor (beta chain) is drawn from a study of T cells after yellow fever vaccination. Study findings and constraints: The secondary response showed a weaker magnitude and a faster peak, day 5 versus 15.

CDR3 length: 14 amino acids. The V gene end was trimmed by 6 bases and the J gene end by 3 bases; junction bases not matched to a gene: 7. Germline V CDR1 and CDR2: SNHLY, FYNNEI. The table lists this clonotype with a few counts. Its antigen is undetermined. TCRdb processed the 5' RACE reads anew with MiXCR; each CDR3 protein has one entry. The sample yields 500,000 to 650,000 distinct CDR3 sequences, around 17% seen once. This chain uses TRBV2 with TRBJ1-1; 7 nucleotides line up with TRBD1. The TCR sequence derives from a man between 18 and 35 years old who received the YFV17D yellow fever vaccine. Specimen: PBMCs, collected less than 6 days after the first yellow fever vaccination. This CDR3 is CASRETGSYTEAFF. The CDR3 DNA reads as TGTGCCAGCAGAGAGACAGGGTCTTACACTGAAGCTTTCTTT. The full variable domain, with the rest looked up from reference TRBV2 and TRBJ1-1, is EPEVTQTPSHQVTQMGQEVILRCVPISNHLYFYWYRQILGQKVEFLVSFYNNEISEKSEIFDDQFSVERPDGSNFTLKIRSTKLEDSAMYFCASRETGSYTEAFFGQGTRLTVV.